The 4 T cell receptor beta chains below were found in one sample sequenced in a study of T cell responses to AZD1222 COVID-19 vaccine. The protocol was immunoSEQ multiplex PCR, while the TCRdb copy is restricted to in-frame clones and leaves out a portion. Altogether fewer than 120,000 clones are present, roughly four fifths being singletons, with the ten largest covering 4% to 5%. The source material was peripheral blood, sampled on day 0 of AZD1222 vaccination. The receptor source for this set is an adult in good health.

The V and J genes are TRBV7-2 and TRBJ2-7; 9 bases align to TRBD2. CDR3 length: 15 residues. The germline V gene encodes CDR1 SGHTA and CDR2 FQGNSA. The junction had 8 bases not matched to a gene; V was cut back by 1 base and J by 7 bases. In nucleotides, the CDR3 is TGTGCCAGCAGCTTAGTTCCTAGCGGGAAAAGAGAGCAGTACTTC. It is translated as CASSLVPSGKREQYF.

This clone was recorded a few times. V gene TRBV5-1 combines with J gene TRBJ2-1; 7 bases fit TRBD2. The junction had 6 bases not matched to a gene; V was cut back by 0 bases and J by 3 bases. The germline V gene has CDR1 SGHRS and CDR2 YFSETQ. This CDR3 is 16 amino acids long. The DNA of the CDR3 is TGCGCCAGCAGCTTGGTGGCGGGAGCGGGCTACAATGAGCAGTTCTTC. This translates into CASSLVAGAGYNEQFF.

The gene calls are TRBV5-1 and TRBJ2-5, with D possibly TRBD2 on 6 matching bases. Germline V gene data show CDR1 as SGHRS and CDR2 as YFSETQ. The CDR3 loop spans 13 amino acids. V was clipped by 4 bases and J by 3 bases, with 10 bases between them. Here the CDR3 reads CASSNGGEETQYF. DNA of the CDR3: TGCGCCAGCAGCAACGGAGGGGAAGAGACCCAGTACTTC.

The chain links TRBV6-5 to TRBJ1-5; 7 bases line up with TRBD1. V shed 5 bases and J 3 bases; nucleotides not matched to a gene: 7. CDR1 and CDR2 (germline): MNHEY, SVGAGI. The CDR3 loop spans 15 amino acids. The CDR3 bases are TGTGCCAGCAGTCGGACAGGCGCCCTCAATCAGCCCCAGCATTTT. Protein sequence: CASSRTGALNQPQHF.